Listed below are T cell receptor beta chains from one sample, sequenced in a study of T cell responses to AZD1222 COVID-19 vaccine. Data came from immunoSEQ multiplex PCR; TCRdb stores just in-frame clones and leaves some out. The sample carries roughly 200,000 clones, 92% recorded once. The specimen comprised peripheral blood, sampled on day 0 of AZD1222 vaccination. The source is an adult in good health. The CDR3 runs from the conserved cysteine through the conserved F or W. A row's size may be missing; if present it is once, few, many or a size class.

>13|TRBJ1-1|-|TRBV10-3
CATGQGQHTEAFF
>13|TRBJ2-5|-|TRBV29-1
CRVTGTSQETQYF
>14|TRBJ1-6|-|TRBV3-1/TRBV3-2
CASSKGQNNSPLHF
>13|TRBJ1-1|-|TRBV3-1/TRBV3-2
CASSQIDREQAFF
>16|TRBJ2-7|-|TRBV7-8
CASSWGSGTGDTEQYF
>13|TRBJ1-1|once|TRBV12-3/TRBV12-4
CASSKSGDTEAFF
>14|TRBJ1-2|once|TRBV19
CASSTTPTNYGYTF
>15|TRBJ1-5|once|TRBV9
CASSSGSGGNQPQHF
>14|TRBJ1-4|-|TRBV2
CASVEGLSNEKLFF
>13|TRBJ1-1|-|TRBV6-5
CASNGIWDTEAFF
>15|TRBJ2-1|-|TRBV6-5
CASHQQVVGHVEQFF
>14|TRBJ1-5|-|TRBV6-6
CASSYQGTNQPQHF
>12|TRBJ1-2|-|TRBV19
CASSSSGTGYTF
>18|TRBJ1-5|-|TRBV27
CASSQETGAGPMGQPQHF
>19|TRBJ2-2|-|TRBV21-1
CASSKDHGQGAWVTGELFF
>14|TRBJ1-1|-|TRBV7-3
CASSPHRENTEAFF
>14|TRBJ2-5|-|TRBV27
CASGWRTGPETQYF
>15|TRBJ2-2|-|TRBV4-1
CASSQPGRNTGELFF
>18|TRBJ1-4|-|TRBV7-8
CASSLDSGRLQGVEKLFF
>15|TRBJ1-1|-|TRBV5-6
CASSFTSGGDTEAFF
>13|TRBJ1-2|-|TRBV29-1
CSVRLQGIYGYTF
>16|TRBJ1-1|-|TRBV9
CASSVGWTTGGTEAFF
>15|TRBJ1-6|-|TRBV18
CASSPRVTGNSPLHF
>18|TRBJ2-1|-|TRBV27
CASSLSGIPGQGSNEQFF
>13|TRBJ1-1|few|TRBV6-1
CASSEVGETEAFF
>15|TRBJ2-3|-|TRBV19
CASSRGQASTDTQYF
>15|TRBJ1-4|-|TRBV9
CASSPRAGGGEKLFF
>15|TRBJ2-1|-|TRBV10-1
CASSGGSGGPNEQFF